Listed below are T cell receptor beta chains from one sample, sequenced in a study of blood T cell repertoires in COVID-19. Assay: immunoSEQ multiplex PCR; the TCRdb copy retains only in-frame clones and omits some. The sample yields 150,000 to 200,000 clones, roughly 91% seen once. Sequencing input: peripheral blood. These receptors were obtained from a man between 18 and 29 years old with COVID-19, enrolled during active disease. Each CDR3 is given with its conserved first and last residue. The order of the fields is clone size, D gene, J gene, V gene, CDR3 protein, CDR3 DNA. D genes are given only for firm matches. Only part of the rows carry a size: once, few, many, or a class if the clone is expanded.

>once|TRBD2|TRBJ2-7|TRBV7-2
CASSLELAGGHYEQYF
TGTGCCAGCAGCTTAGAGCTAGCGGGAGGTCACTACGAGCAGTACTTC
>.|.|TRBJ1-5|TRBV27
CASSPARLYSNQPQHF
TGTGCCAGCAGTCCCGCGCGTCTCTATAGCAATCAGCCCCAGCATTTT
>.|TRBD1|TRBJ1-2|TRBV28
CASRAQGAGYGYTF
TGTGCCAGCAGAGCACAGGGGGCAGGCTATGGCTACACCTTC
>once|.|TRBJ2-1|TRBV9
CASSVDGSEQFF
TGTGCCAGCAGCGTAGATGGGAGTGAGCAGTTCTTC
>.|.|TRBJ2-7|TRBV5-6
CASSLGRAYEQYF
TGTGCCAGCAGCTTGGGCAGGGCCTACGAGCAGTACTTC
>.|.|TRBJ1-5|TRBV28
CATRLGRQHF
TGTGCCACCCGGTTGGGGCGGCAGCATTTT
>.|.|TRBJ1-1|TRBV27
CASSLFEGHITEAFF
TGTGCCAGCAGTTTATTTGAGGGACACATAACTGAAGCTTTCTTT
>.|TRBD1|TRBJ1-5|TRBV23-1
CASSQSRTDNGQDRRRNQPQHF
TGCGCCAGCAGTCAATCGAGGACCGACAATGGGCAGGACAGGAGGCGGAATCAGCCCCAGCATTTT
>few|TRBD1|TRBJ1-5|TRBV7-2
CASSPDRVDQPQHF
TGTGCCAGCAGCCCCGACAGGGTGGATCAGCCCCAGCATTTT
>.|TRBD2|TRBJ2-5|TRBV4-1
CASSQDPRGTSGQETQYF
TGCGCCAGCAGCCAAGACCCCCGAGGGACTAGCGGCCAAGAGACCCAGTACTTC
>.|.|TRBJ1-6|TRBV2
CASRPLQGYLNSPLHF
TGTGCCAGCAGACCCCTACAGGGATACCTAAATTCACCCCTCCACTTT
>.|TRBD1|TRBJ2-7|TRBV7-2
CASSLDRGTYEQYF
TGTGCCAGCAGCTTAGACAGGGGCACCTACGAGCAGTACTTC
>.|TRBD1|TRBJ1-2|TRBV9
CASSDGQGYYGYTF
TGTGCCAGCAGCGACGGACAGGGTTACTATGGCTACACCTTC
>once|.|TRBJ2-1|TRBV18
CASSPPRDNEQFF
TGTGCCAGCTCACCCCCGAGGGACAATGAGCAGTTCTTC
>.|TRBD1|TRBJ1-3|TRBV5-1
CASSYRGPGTGLTGNTIYF
TGCGCCAGCAGCTATCGCGGACCTGGGACAGGGTTGACGGGAAACACCATATATTTT
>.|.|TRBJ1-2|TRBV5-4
CASSLGTNHYGYTF
TGTGCCAGCAGCTTGGGAACAAACCACTATGGCTACACCTTC
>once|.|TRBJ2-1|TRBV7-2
CASSSSGPYNEQFF
TGTGCCAGCAGCTCGAGCGGGCCCTACAATGAGCAGTTCTTC
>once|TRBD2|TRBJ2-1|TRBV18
CASSPPEREGLVNEQFF
TGTGCCAGCTCACCACCGGAGCGGGAGGGTTTAGTAAATGAGCAGTTCTTC
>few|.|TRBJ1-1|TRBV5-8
CASSPRVKAFF
TGTGCCAGCAGCCCCAGGGTGAAAGCTTTCTTT
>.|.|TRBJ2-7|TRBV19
CASSISLTYEQYF
TGTGCCAGTAGTATAAGTCTTACTTACGAGCAGTACTTC
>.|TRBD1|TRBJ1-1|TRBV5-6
CASSPGQGYTEAFF
TGTGCCAGCAGTCCGGGACAGGGTTATACTGAAGCTTTCTTT
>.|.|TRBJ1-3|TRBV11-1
CASSLGRHSGNTIYF
TGTGCCAGCAGCTTAGGTCGCCACAGTGGAAACACCATATATTTT
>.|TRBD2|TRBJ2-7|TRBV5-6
CASSSITSGQSYEQYF
TGTGCCAGCAGCTCTATAACTAGCGGGCAGAGCTACGAGCAGTACTTC
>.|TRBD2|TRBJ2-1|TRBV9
CASSVDLAGGREQFF
TGTGCCAGCAGCGTAGATCTAGCGGGAGGACGTGAGCAGTTCTTC
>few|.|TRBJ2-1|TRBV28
CASSSNRGPAYNEQFF
TGTGCCAGCAGTTCAAATAGGGGTCCAGCCTACAATGAGCAGTTCTTC
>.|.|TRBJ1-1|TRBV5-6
CASSVGVVTEAFF
TGTGCCAGCAGCGTGGGAGTTGTCACTGAAGCTTTCTTT
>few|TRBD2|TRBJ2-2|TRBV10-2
CASSGRPNTGELFF
TGCGCCAGCAGCGGGAGGCCGAACACCGGGGAGCTGTTTTTT
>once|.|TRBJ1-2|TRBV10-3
CAISSTTPGYGYTF
TGTGCCATCAGTTCAACTACTCCTGGCTATGGCTACACCTTC
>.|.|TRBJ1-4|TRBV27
CASSLGGGITTNEKLFF
TGTGCCAGCAGTTTAGGGGGGGGAATAACAACTAATGAAAAACTGTTTTTT
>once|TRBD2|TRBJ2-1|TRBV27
CASSAGLAGYYNEQFF
TGTGCCAGCAGTGCCGGACTAGCGGGATACTACAATGAGCAGTTCTTC
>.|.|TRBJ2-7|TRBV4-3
CASSQDGDSTVYEQYF
TGCGCCAGCAGCCAAGATGGAGACAGTACCGTCTACGAGCAGTACTTC
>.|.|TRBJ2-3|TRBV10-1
CASSERLADPSTDTQYF
TGCGCCAGCAGTGAGAGATTAGCGGATCCTAGCACAGATACGCAGTATTTT
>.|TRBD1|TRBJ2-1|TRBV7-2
CASSLVWGQGLFYNEQFF
TGTGCCAGCAGCTTAGTTTGGGGACAGGGTTTATTTTACAATGAGCAGTTCTTC
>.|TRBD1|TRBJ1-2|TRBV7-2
CASSVVQGGYGYTF
TGTGCCAGCAGCGTAGTACAGGGGGGCTATGGCTACACCTTC
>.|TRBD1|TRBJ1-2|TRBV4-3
CASSLTGIGYGYTF
TGCGCCAGCAGCCTGACAGGGATCGGCTATGGCTACACCTTC